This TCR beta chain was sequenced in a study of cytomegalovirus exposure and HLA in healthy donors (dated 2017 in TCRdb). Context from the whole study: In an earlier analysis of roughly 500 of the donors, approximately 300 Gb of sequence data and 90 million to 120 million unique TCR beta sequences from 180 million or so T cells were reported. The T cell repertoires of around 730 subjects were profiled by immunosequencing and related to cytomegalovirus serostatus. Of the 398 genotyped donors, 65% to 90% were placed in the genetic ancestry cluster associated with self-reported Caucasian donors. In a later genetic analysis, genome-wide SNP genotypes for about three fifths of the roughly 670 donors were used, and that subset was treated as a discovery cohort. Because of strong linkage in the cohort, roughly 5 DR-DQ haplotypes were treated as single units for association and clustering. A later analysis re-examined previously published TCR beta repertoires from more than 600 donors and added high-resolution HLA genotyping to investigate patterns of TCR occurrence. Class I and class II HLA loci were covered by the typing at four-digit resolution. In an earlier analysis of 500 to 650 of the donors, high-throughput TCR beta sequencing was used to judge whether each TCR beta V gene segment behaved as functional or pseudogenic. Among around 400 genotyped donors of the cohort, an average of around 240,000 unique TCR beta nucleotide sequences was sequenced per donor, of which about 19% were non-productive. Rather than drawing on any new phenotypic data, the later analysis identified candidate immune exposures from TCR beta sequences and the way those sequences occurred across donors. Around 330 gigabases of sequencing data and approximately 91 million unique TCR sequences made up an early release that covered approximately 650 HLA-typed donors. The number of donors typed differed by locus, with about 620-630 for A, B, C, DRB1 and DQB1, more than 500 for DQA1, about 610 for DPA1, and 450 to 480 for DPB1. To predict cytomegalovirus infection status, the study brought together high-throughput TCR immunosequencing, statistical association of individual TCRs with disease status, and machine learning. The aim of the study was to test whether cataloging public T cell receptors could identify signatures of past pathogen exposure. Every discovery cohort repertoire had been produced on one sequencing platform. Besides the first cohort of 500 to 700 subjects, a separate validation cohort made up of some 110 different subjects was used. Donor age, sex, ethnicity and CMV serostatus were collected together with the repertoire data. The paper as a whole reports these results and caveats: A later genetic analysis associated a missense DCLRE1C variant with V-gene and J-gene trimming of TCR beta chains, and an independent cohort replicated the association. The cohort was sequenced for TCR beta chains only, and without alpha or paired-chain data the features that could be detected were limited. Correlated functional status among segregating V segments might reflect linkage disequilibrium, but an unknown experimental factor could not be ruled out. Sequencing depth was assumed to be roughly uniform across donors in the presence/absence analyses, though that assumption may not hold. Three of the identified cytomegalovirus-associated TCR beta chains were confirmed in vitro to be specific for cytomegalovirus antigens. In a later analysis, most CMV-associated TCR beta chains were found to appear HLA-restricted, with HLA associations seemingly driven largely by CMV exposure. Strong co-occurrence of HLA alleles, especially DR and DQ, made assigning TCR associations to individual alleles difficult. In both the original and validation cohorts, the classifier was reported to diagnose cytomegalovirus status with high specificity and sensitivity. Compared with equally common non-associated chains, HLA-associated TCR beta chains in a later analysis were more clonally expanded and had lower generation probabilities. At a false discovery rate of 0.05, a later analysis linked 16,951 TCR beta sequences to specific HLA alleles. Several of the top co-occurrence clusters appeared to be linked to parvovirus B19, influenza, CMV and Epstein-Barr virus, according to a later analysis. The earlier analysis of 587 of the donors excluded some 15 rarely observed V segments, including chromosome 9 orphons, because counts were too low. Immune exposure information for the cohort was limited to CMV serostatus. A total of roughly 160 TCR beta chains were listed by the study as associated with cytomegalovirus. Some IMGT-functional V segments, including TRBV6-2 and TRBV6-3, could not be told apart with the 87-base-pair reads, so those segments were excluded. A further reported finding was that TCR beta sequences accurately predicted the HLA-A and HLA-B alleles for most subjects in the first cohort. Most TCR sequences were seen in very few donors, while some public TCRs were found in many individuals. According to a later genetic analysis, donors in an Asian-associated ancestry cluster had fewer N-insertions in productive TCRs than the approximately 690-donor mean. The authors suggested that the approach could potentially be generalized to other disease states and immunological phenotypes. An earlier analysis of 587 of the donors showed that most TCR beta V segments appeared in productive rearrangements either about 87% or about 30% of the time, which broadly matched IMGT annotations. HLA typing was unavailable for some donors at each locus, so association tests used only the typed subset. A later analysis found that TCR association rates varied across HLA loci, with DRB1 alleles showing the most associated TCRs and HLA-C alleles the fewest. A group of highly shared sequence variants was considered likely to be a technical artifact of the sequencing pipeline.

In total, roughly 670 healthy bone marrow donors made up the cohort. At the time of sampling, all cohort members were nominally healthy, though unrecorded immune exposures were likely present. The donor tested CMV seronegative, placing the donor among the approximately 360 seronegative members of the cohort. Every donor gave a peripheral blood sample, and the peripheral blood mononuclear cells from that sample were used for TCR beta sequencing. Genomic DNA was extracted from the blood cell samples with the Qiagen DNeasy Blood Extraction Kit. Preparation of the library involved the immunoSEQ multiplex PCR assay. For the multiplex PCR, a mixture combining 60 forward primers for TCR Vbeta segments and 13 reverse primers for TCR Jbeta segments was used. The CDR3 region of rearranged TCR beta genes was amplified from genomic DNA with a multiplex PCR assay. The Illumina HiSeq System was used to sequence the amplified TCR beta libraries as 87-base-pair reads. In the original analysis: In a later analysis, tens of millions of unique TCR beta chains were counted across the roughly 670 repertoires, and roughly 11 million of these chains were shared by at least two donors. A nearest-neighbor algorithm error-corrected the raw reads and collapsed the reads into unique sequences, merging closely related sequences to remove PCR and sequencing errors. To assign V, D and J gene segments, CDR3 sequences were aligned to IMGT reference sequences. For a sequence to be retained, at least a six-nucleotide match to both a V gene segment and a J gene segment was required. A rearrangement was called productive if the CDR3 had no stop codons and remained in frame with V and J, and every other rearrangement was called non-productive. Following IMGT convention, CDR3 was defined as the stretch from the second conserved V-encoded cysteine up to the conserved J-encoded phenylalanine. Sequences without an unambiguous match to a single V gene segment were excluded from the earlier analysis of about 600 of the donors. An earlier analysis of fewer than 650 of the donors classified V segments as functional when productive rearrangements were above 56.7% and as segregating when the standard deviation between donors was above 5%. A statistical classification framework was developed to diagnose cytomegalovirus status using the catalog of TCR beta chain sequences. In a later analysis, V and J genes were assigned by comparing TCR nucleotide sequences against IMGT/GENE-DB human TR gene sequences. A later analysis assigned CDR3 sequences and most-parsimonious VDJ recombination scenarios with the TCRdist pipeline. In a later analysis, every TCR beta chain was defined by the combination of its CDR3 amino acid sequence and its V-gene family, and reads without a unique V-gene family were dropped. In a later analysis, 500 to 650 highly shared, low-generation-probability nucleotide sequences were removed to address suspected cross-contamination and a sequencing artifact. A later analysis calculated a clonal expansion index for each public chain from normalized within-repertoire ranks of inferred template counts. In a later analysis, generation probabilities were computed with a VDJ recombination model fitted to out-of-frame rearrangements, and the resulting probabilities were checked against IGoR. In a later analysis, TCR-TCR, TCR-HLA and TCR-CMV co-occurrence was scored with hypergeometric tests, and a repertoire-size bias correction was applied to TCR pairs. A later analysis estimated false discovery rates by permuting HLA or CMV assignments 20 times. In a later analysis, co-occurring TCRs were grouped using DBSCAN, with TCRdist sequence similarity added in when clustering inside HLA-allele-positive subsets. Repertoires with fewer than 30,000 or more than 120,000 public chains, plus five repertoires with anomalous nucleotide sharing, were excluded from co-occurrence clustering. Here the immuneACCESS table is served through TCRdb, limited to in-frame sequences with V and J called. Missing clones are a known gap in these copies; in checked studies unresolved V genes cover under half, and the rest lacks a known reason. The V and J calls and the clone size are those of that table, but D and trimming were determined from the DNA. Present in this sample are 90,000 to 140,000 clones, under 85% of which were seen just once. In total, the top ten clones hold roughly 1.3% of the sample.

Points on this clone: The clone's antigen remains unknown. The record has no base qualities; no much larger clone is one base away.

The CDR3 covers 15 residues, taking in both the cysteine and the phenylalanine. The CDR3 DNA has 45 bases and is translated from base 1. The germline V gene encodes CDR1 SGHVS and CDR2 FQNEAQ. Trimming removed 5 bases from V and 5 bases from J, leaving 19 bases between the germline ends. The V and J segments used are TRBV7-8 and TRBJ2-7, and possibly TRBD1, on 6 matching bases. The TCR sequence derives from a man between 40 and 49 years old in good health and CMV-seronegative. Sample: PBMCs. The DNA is TGTGCCAGCAGCCCAGGCCCCCCTACAGGGCACGAGCAGTACTTC. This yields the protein CASSPGPPTGHEQYF. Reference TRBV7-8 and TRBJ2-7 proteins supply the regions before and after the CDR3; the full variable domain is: GAGVSQSPRYKVAKRGQDVALRCDPISGHVSLFWYQQALGQGPEFLTYFQNEAQLDKSGLPSDRFFAERPEGSVSTLKIQRTQQEDSAVYLCASSPGPPTGHEQYFGPGTRLTVT.